The 23 T cell receptor beta chains below come from one sample, sequenced in a study of cytomegalovirus exposure and HLA in healthy donors. Produced via immunoSEQ multiplex PCR; TCRdb's table is partial and in-frame only. Among around 150,000 clones, 70% to 90% were seen once, and the ten largest hold around 2%. The sample taken for sequencing was PBMCs. The receptors stem from a man in his thirties or forties in good health and CMV-seropositive.

The chain uses TRBV25-1 and TRBJ2-2, with a weak D call TRBD1 (6 bases). Trimming removed 4 bases from V and 4 bases from J, with 13 bases in between. Germline lookup yields CDR1 MGHDK and CDR2 SYGVNS. The CDR3 has 15 residues. This CDR3 reads CASSAITGLTGELFF. As DNA, the CDR3 is TGTGCCAGCAGTGCTATTACAGGGCTCACCGGGGAGCTGTTTTTT.

The chain has TRBV29-1 and TRBJ1-1, with TRBD1 matching over 7 bases. Germline V gene data show CDR1 as SQVTM and CDR2 as ANQGSEA. Losses at the gene ends were 5 bases for V and 1 base for J; bases not matched to a gene: 10. CDR3 length equals 15 residues. CDR3 sequence reads: CSVQAGTASNTEAFF. CDR3 nucleotide sequence: TGCAGCGTTCAGGCCGGGACAGCTTCGAACACTGAAGCTTTCTTT.

V and J are TRBV15 and TRBJ2-7, with D possibly being TRBD2 (6 bases). Per germline, CDR1 LNHNV and CDR2 YYDKDF (reference sequence). Trimming pared 1 base from V and 2 bases from J, leaving 12 bases between. The CDR3 has 15 amino acids. The CDR3 reads CATSRGGDSAYEQYF. The DNA for the CDR3 is TGTGCCACCAGCAGAGGGGGGGACTCGGCCTACGAGCAGTACTTC.

The V and J genes are TRBV4-1 and TRBJ1-1, with D perhaps TRBD1 (5 bases). The germline V gene has CDR1 MGHRA and CDR2 YSYEKL. V was clipped by 1 base and J by 0 bases, with 12 bases between them. CDR3 size: 16 residues. The CDR3 here is CASSQVWGGMNTEAFF. The CDR3 bases are TGCGCCAGCAGCCAAGTATGGGGGGGGATGAACACTGAAGCTTTCTTT.

The chain recombines TRBV4-3 with TRBJ2-5, with TRBD2 matching over 15 bases. The CDR3 loop spans 18 amino acids. V gave up 5 bases and J gave up 3 bases; unmatched junction bases: 10. The V gene's germline CDR1 is LGHNA and CDR2 YSLEER. The CDR3 spells CASSSRTSGGAVEETQYF. CDR3 DNA: TGCGCCAGCAGCTCCCGGACTAGCGGGGGGGCGGTGGAAGAGACCCAGTACTTC.

The gene calls are TRBV7-2 and TRBJ2-7; 10 bases fit TRBD2. V dropped 5 bases and J dropped 7; count of bases not matched to a gene: 8. This CDR3 is 14 amino acids long. Per the germline V gene, CDR1 is SGHTA and CDR2 is FQGNSA. CDR3 DNA: TGTGCCAGCAGCCTCACTAGCGGGGCGGGAGAGCAGTACTTC. Translating gives CASSLTSGAGEQYF. The entire variable domain, with the rest obtained from reference TRBV7-2 and TRBJ2-7, is as follows: GAGVSQSPSNKVTEKGKDVELRCDPISGHTALYWYRQSLGQGLEFLIYFQGNSAPDKSGLPSDRFSAERTGGSVSTLTIQRTQQEDSAVYLCASSLTSGAGEQYFGPGTRLTVT.

The chain uses TRBV4-3 and TRBJ2-7; 7 bases agree with TRBD2. CDR3 size: 15 residues. Trimming took 0 bases from V and 5 from J; bases not matched to a gene: 7. Germline V gives CDR1 LGHNA, CDR2 YSLEER. CDR3 sequence reads: CASSQDRAGKNEQYF. DNA for the CDR3: TGCGCCAGCAGCCAAGACAGAGCGGGGAAGAACGAGCAGTACTTC.

The chain links TRBV5-4 to TRBJ2-5; possibly TRBD2 for D (6 bases). This CDR3 contains 16 residues. V was trimmed by 4 bases and J by 14 bases, leaving 30 bases between them. The germline V gene encodes CDR1 SGHNT and CDR2 YYREEE (reference sequence). This CDR3 reads CASSHPTMPVRDCPYF. In DNA, the CDR3 is TGTGCCAGCAGCCACCCGACTATGCCGGTCCGGGACTGCCCCTACTTC.

The V call is TRBV7-2, the J call TRBJ2-1, with TRBD1 as a possible D gene (6 bases). The germline V and J ends were trimmed by 2 bases and 2 bases, with 13 bases remaining between them. The CDR3 spans 16 residues. Germline V CDR1 and CDR2: SGHTA, FQGNSA. The CDR3 spells CASSLTGRGTYNEQFF. The CDR3, as DNA: TGTGCCAGCAGCTTAACGGGCAGGGGAACCTACAATGAGCAGTTCTTC.

This chain links TRBV7-9 with TRBJ1-5, with TRBD1 matching 9 bases. The CDR3 has 16 residues. CDR1 and CDR2 from the germline V gene are SEHNR and FQNEAQ (reference sequence). Trimming at V came to 6 bases and at J to 2 bases, leaving 8 bases not matched to a gene. CDR3: CASSPTGGDGNQPQHF. CDR3 bases: TGTGCCAGCAGTCCCACAGGGGGCGACGGCAATCAGCCCCAGCATTTT.

The chain combines TRBV18 with TRBJ2-3; unclear D gene. Per germline, CDR1 KGHSH and CDR2 LQKENI. The CDR3 runs 15 residues. Trimming stripped 0 bases from V and 4 bases from J, with 11 bases between. CDR3 coding DNA: TGTGCCAGCTCACCACCCGCAGGCTGGGCAGATACGCAGTATTTT. It is translated as CASSPPAGWADTQYF.

V is TRBV6-5 and J is TRBJ1-6; D possibly corresponds to TRBD1 (6 bases). The V and J ends lost 8 bases and 6 bases respectively, with 14 bases between them. The CDR3 runs to 14 residues. In germline, CDR1 is MNHEY, CDR2 SVGAGI. CDR3 in DNA: TGTGCCAGCTCTACAGGGTTGGGTAATTCACCCCTCCACTTT. Translating gives CASSTGLGNSPLHF.

This chain links TRBV19 with TRBJ1-1; D remains ambiguous. V lost 1 base to trimming and J lost 3 bases, with 12 bases between them. The CDR3 runs to 15 residues. The V gene's germline CDR1 is LNHDA and CDR2 SQIVND (reference sequence). The CDR3 DNA reads as TGTGCCAGTAGTATAGTCGAGGCACCGGACACTGAAGCTTTCTTT. Protein sequence: CASSIVEAPDTEAFF. Full variable domain (missing parts from reference TRBV19 and TRBJ1-1): DGGITQSPKYLFRKEGQNVTLSCEQNLNHDAMYWYRQDPGQGLRLIYYSQIVNDFQKGDIAEGYSVSREKKESFPLTVTSAQKNPTAFYLCASSIVEAPDTEAFFGQGTRLTVV.

The rearrangement links TRBV27 to TRBJ2-1; D is ambiguous. V gave up 3 bases and J gave up 3 bases, with 9 bases separating them. Per the germline V gene, CDR1 is MNHEY and CDR2 is SMNVEV (reference sequence). The CDR3 is 14 residues long. The CDR3 is CASSLTRFYNEQFF. CDR3 coding DNA: TGTGCCAGCAGTTTGACCAGGTTCTACAATGAGCAGTTCTTC.

V usage is TRBV5-1 and J usage is TRBJ2-3; TRBD2 agrees at 8 bases. The CDR3 consists of 17 residues. Germline-derived CDR1 and CDR2 are SGHRS and YFSETQ. The V segment lost 4 bases and the J segment 5 bases; nucleotides outside the gene matches: 15. CDR3: CASSRTPSAGEGDTQYF. The CDR3 coding sequence is TGCGCCAGCAGCCGAACCCCCTCAGCGGGGGAGGGAGATACGCAGTATTTT.

J is TRBJ2-7 and V is TRBV14; 8 bases align to TRBD1. The germline V gene has CDR1 SGHDN and CDR2 FVKESK. The CDR3 has 16 residues. Trimming at V came to 0 bases and at J to 5 bases, leaving 9 bases not matched to a gene. This chain's CDR3 is CASSQDRGTGNNEQYF. The CDR3 DNA reads as TGTGCCAGCAGCCAAGATCGAGGGACAGGAAACAACGAGCAGTACTTC. The complete variable domain, with remaining parts taken from reference TRBV14 and TRBJ2-7, reads EAGVTQFPSHSVIEKGQTVTLRCDPISGHDNLYWYRRVMGKEIKFLLHFVKESKQDESGMPNNRFLAERTGGTYSTLKVQPAELEDSGVYFCASSQDRGTGNNEQYFGPGTRLTVT.

The chain recombines TRBV11-2 with TRBJ2-1; a possible D gene is TRBD1 (5 bases). Between the trimmed V and J ends, which lost 3 bases and 6 bases, there was a span of 12 bases. The CDR3 runs 14 residues. Germline V gene lookup returns CDR1 SGHAT and CDR2 FQNNGV. In DNA, the CDR3 is TGTGCCAGCAGCTTTTCCGACAGTACCAATGAGCAGTTCTTC. Its translation is CASSFSDSTNEQFF.

J is TRBJ2-3 and V is TRBV4-2, with a tentative D call TRBD2 (10 bases). Trimming removed 1 base from V and 6 bases from J, with 20 bases in between. The CDR3 runs to 17 residues. Germline CDR1 reads LGHNA; CDR2 reads YNFKEQ. The CDR3 DNA sequence: TGTGCCAGCAGCCAAGGGACAGGGGCTAGCGGGGGTGATACGCAGTATTTT. Residues: CASSQGTGASGGDTQYF.

The J gene is TRBJ1-1, the V gene TRBV27; perhaps TRBD1 as D (6 bases). Trimming took off 7 bases at V and 4 bases at J, with 19 bases between the two ends. CDR1 and CDR2 from the germline V gene are MNHEY and SMNVEV (reference sequence). The CDR3 is made up of 15 amino acids. Written as DNA, the CDR3 is TGTGCCAGCATAGAAGAGGGGGGGGGACGCACTGAAGCTTTCTTT. Its protein is CASIEEGGGRTEAFF.

On this clone: The junction differs from germline at one of its ends, possibly a read error. This chain connects TRBV7-9 to TRBJ2-5, with 10 bases lining up with TRBD2. The CDR3 is 14 amino acids. Germline CDR1 SEHNR, CDR2 FQNEAQ (reference sequence). The chain's CDR3 is CASSIAGGWETQYF. The CDR3 nucleotides are TGTGCCAGCAGCATAGCGGGGGGTTGGGAGACCCAGTACTTC.

The CDR3 spells CASGSVASDTQYF. The CDR3 region has the DNA TGTGCCAGCGGGTCGGTAGCATCGGATACGCAGTATTTT. V usage is TRBV2 and J usage is TRBJ2-3, with D uncertain. This CDR3 has 13 amino acids. V lost 8 bases and J 6 bases, leaving 15 bases between the germline ends. Germline CDR1 is SNHLY and CDR2 is FYNNEI.

This clone was counted a few times. This chain joins TRBV14 and TRBJ1-1, with 7 positions matching TRBD1. Losses at the gene ends were 4 bases for V and 0 bases for J; bases not matched to a gene: 5. CDR3 length equals 15 residues. Per the germline V gene, CDR1 is SGHDN and CDR2 is FVKESK. The DNA for the CDR3 is TGTGCCAGCAGCCGACAGGGTGCCCTGAACACTGAAGCTTTCTTT. It yields the protein CASSRQGALNTEAFF.

The rearrangement joins TRBV6-1 to TRBJ1-1; 10 positions agree with TRBD1. The CDR3 consists of 18 residues. Unmatched junction bases numbered 10, after V lost 0 bases and J lost 3 bases. Germline assignment: CDR1 MNHNS and CDR2 SASEGT. The CDR3 nucleotides are TGTGCCAGCAGTGAAGCGGGTTGGACAGGGGGAACGGACACTGAAGCTTTCTTT. As protein: CASSEAGWTGGTDTEAFF.